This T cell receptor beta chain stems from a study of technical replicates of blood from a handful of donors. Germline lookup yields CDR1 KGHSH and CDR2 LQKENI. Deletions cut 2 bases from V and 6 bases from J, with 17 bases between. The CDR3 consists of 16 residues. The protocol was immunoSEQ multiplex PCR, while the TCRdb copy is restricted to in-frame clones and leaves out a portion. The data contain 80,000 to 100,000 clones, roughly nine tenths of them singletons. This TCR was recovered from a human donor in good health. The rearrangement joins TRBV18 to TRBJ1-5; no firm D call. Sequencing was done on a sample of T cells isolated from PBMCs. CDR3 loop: CASSPAGSVGSQPQHF. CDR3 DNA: TGTGCCAGCTCACCAGCCGGGAGCGTGGGTAGTCAGCCCCAGCATTTT.